This T cell receptor (beta chain) was retrieved from a study of identical twins. This clonotype was counted a few times. V lost 3 bases and J 2 bases, leaving 8 bases between the germline ends. The CDR3 spans 12 residues. Germline assignment: CDR1 DFQATT and CDR2 SNEGSKA (reference sequence). Template switching supplied a universal primer site; unique molecular identifiers were carried on the cDNA. TCRdb passed the 5' RACE reads through MiXCR, listing each CDR3 protein once. The sample lists 460,000 or so distinct CDR3 sequences, 14% occurring once. This sample also belongs to another study, concerning yellow fever vaccine responses in identical twins.

This chain links TRBV20-1 with TRBJ2-7; D possibly corresponds to TRBD1 (6 bases). The sequencing sample was made of CD4+ T cells sorted from blood. The clonotype comes from a woman between 18 and 29 years old in good health. CDR3: CSASGGPYEQYF. In DNA, the CDR3 is TGCAGTGCTAGTGGGGGCCCCTACGAGCAGTACTTC.